This entry lists 20 T cell receptor beta chains sequenced from one sample in a study of T cell responses to AZD1222 COVID-19 vaccine. Here immunoSEQ multiplex PCR was the method, and the copy in TCRdb shows in-frame clones only, minus some. This table has some 180,000 clones, 70% to 90% appearing once. The source was peripheral blood, collected on day 0 of AZD1222 vaccination. All receptors derive from an adult in good health.

V gene TRBV6-2 or TRBV6-3 combines with J gene TRBJ2-1; D is perhaps TRBD1 or TRBD2 (5 bases each). V was pared by 6 bases and J by 2 bases, with 14 bases between. This CDR3 comprises 15 residues. Germline-derived CDR1 and CDR2 are MNHEY and SVGEGT. CDR3 region: CASSPGAATYNEQFF. The CDR3 DNA is TGTGCCAGCAGCCCCGGGGCGGCGACCTACAATGAGCAGTTCTTC.

The CDR3 protein is CASRKRGLPSEYEQYF. The CDR3 DNA follows: TGCGCCAGCAGAAAGAGGGGGCTTCCCTCCGAATACGAGCAGTACTTC. V is TRBV23-1 and J is TRBJ2-7; TRBD1 aligns across 7 bases. TRBV23-1 is reported as an ORF; its role is uncertain. J lost 4 bases, V lost 6 bases, and 15 bases had no gene match. The CDR3 is 16 amino acids.

V usage is TRBV2 and J usage is TRBJ1-3; tentative D call: TRBD1 (5 bases). Between the trimmed V and J ends, which lost 11 bases and 3 bases, there was a span of 14 bases. Per the germline V gene, CDR1 is SNHLY and CDR2 is FYNNEI. The CDR3 spans 13 residues. CDR3 sequence reads: CASREVGGNTIYF. DNA of the CDR3: TGTGCCTCCAGGGAGGTTGGTGGAAACACCATATATTTT. Looking up the rest from reference TRBV2 and TRBJ1-3 gives the full variable domain: EPEVTQTPSHQVTQMGQEVILRCVPISNHLYFYWYRQILGQKVEFLVSFYNNEISEKSEIFDDQFSVERPDGSNFTLKIRSTKLEDSAMYFCASREVGGNTIYFGEGSWLTVV.

The chain is built from TRBV3-1 (or the pseudogene TRBV3-2) and TRBJ1-2, with 7 bases identical to TRBD1. CDR1 is LGHDT, CDR2 YNNKEL, per germline (reference sequence). The CDR3 is 16 amino acids. V was clipped by 1 base and J by 2 bases; unmatched bases: 7. This CDR3 is CASSQGDRVLNYGYTF. DNA of the CDR3: TGTGCCAGCAGCCAAGGGGACAGAGTGTTAAACTATGGCTACACCTTC.

This clone appeared a single time. V is TRBV6-1 and J is TRBJ1-1, with unresolved D. The V gene's germline CDR1 is MNHNS and CDR2 SASEGT. The CDR3 has 14 residues. Trimming pared 2 bases from V and 0 bases from J, leaving 7 bases between. Written as DNA, the CDR3 is TGTGCCAGCAGTGAATCAGTATTGAACACTGAAGCTTTCTTT. Protein product: CASSESVLNTEAFF.

The gene calls are TRBV7-2 and TRBJ2-3, with a weak D call TRBD2 (6 bases). The CDR3 is 16 amino acids. The V gene lost 5 bases and the J gene lost 5 bases, with 20 bases spanning the gap. Germline V lookup: CDR1 SGHTA, CDR2 FQGNSA. The CDR3 region has the DNA TGTGCCAGCAGCCCTCATATGGGGGGTTCTGGAGATACGCAGTATTTT. Translating it yields CASSPHMGGSGDTQYF.

The sample holds a few counts of this clone. The CDR3 spells CASSSTGTGLWNTIYF. DNA of the CDR3: TGTGCCAGCAGCTCCACCGGGACCGGGTTGTGGAACACCATATATTTT. The chain is built from TRBV7-2 and TRBJ1-3, with a tentative D call TRBD1 (5 bases). CDR1 SGHTA and CDR2 FQGNSA come from the germline V gene. This CDR3 comprises 16 residues. Between the trimmed V and J ends, which lost 4 bases and 7 bases, there was a span of 20 bases.

The CDR3 reads CASSLGRGQPQHF. The DNA for the CDR3 is TGTGCCAGCAGCCTGGGGCGAGGTCAGCCCCAGCATTTT. The gene calls are TRBV3-1 (or the pseudogene TRBV3-2) and TRBJ1-5; perhaps TRBD1 as D (5 bases). The CDR3 runs 13 residues. Trimming stripped 4 bases from V and 6 bases from J, with 10 bases between. From germline, CDR1 is LGHDT and CDR2 YNNKEL (reference sequence).

The chain combines TRBV28 with TRBJ1-2; no clear D gene. The CDR3 runs 12 residues. V lost 6 bases, J lost 7 bases, and 12 bases lay in between. Looked up from germline, CDR1 is MDHEN and CDR2 is SYDVKM. The CDR3 protein is CASSPLYGGYTF. The CDR3 DNA reads TGTGCCAGCAGCCCTTTATATGGTGGCTACACCTTC.

This clone was counted once. The chain carries TRBV30 and TRBJ2-6; no clear D. Germline CDR1 reads GTSNPN; CDR2 reads SVGIG (reference sequence). V dropped 0 bases and J dropped 0 bases, with 18 bases sitting between them. The CDR3 covers 19 residues. DNA for the CDR3: TGTGCCTGGAGTGTATATTGGGCAGGTCAAGCCTCTGGGGCCAACGTCCTGACTTTC. Amino acids: CAWSVYWAGQASGANVLTF.

The CDR3 DNA reads as TGTGCCAGCAGTGAAAAGCGGGGGGTTGTCGGCACAGATACGCAGTATTTT. It encodes CASSEKRGVVGTDTQYF. The chain has TRBV6-1 and TRBJ2-3, with TRBD2 matching over 9 bases. V shed 2 bases, J shed 1 base, and the junction held 7 bases outside the gene matches. Germline-derived CDR1 and CDR2 are MNHNS and SASEGT. The CDR3 has 17 residues.

This clone was picked up one time. The chain uses TRBV5-6 and TRBJ2-1; 7 nucleotides agree with TRBD1. Germline V lookup: CDR1 SGHDT, CDR2 YYEEEE. This CDR3 has 14 residues. The J segment lost 3 bases and the V segment lost 3 bases, leaving 3 bases of the junction unmatched. DNA for the CDR3: TGTGCCAGCAGCTGGGACAGAAACTACAATGAGCAGTTCTTC. The encoded protein is CASSWDRNYNEQFF.

This clone appeared a single time. The rearrangement uses TRBV7-9 and TRBJ1-2; possibly TRBD1 for D (6 bases). CDR3 length: 17 amino acids. Looked up from germline, CDR1 is SEHNR and CDR2 is FQNEAQ (reference sequence). V was clipped by 5 bases and J by 4 bases, with 23 bases between them. The CDR3 loop is CASSQGSGTRGGYGYTF. As DNA, the CDR3 is TGTGCCAGCAGCCAGGGGTCTGGTACCAGGGGCGGCTATGGCTACACCTTC.

This clone was detected only once. V usage is TRBV29-1 and J usage is TRBJ1-5; 10 bases map to TRBD1. The CDR3 consists of 13 residues. V dropped 6 bases and J dropped 6; count of bases not matched to a gene: 5. Per germline, CDR1 SQVTM and CDR2 ANQGSEA. CDR3 bases: TGCAGCGTCAGACAGGGGGCAGGTCAGCCCCAGCATTTT. The encoded protein is CSVRQGAGQPQHF.

V gene TRBV28 combines with J gene TRBJ1-1; a weak D match, TRBD1 (6 bases). The CDR3 spans 16 residues. In germline, CDR1 is MDHEN, CDR2 SYDVKM. V lost 5 bases and J 3 bases, leaving 19 bases between the germline ends. The CDR3 reads CASSPLYTAGDTEAFF. CDR3 nucleotide sequence: TGTGCCAGCAGTCCGCTTTACACGGCAGGGGACACTGAAGCTTTCTTT.

This chain joins TRBV6-5 and TRBJ1-3, with D possibly being TRBD1 (5 bases). The V end was cut by 6 bases, the J end by 3 bases, with 9 bases between. Germline lookup yields CDR1 MNHEY and CDR2 SVGAGI. This CDR3 spans 13 amino acids. The CDR3 DNA reads TGTGCCAGCAGCTGGGACTATGGAAACACCATATATTTT. Translating gives CASSWDYGNTIYF.

The rearrangement uses TRBV30 and TRBJ1-6, with unresolved D. The CDR3 spans 12 residues. Germline V gives CDR1 GTSNPN, CDR2 SVGIG (reference sequence). Between the trimmed V and J ends, which lost 4 bases and 9 bases, there was a span of 10 bases. DNA for the CDR3: TGTGCCTGGACCCTCCCCAGTTCACCCCTCCACTTT. Residues: CAWTLPSSPLHF.

V gene TRBV7-8 combines with J gene TRBJ1-2; a weak D match, TRBD1 (5 bases). The V gene's germline CDR1 is SGHVS and CDR2 FQNEAQ. Trimming shortened V by 2 bases and J by 2 bases, and 12 bases separated the two germline ends. This CDR3 contains 15 residues. In DNA form, the CDR3 reads TGTGCCAGCAGCTTACAGGGATCAACCAACTATGGCTACACCTTC. Its protein product is CASSLQGSTNYGYTF.

The chain joins TRBV3-1 (or the pseudogene TRBV3-2) to TRBJ2-7; D perhaps matches TRBD1 (6 bases). Between the trimmed V and J ends, which lost 1 base and 4 bases, there was a span of 14 bases. The V gene's germline CDR1 is LGHDT and CDR2 YNNKEL (reference sequence). The CDR3 consists of 15 residues. The CDR3 loop reads CASSQVAGTSYEQYF. CDR3 sequence (DNA): TGTGCCAGCAGCCAAGTTGCCGGGACATCATACGAGCAGTACTTC.

This sequence joins TRBV6-5 and TRBJ1-4, with 8 bases fitting TRBD1. From germline, CDR1 is MNHEY and CDR2 SVGAGI. J gave up 2 bases and V 8 bases, and 7 bases lay outside the gene matches. The CDR3 runs 15 residues. DNA of the CDR3: TGTGCCAGCTCTCCAGGGGGCACGACTAATGAAAAACTGTTTTTT. Protein: CASSPGGTTNEKLFF.